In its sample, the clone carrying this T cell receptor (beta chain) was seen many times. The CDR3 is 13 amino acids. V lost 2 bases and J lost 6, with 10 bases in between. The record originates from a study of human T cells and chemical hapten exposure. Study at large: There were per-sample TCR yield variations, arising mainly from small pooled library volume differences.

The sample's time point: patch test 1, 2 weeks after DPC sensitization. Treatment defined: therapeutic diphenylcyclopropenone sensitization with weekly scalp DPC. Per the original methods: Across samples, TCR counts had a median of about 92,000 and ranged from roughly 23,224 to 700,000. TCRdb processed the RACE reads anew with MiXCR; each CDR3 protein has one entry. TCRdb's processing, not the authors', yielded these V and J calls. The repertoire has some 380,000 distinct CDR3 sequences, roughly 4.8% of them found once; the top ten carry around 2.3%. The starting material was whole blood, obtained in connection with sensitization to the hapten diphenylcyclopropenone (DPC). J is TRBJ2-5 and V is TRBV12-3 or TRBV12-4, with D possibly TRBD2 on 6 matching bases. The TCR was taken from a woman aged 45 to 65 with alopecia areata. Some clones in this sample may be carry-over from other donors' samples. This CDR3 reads CASSLREVKTQYF. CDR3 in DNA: TGTGCCAGCAGTTTAAGGGAGGTAAAGACCCAGTACTTC.